This T cell receptor (beta chain) comes out of a study of T cell responses to AZD1222 COVID-19 vaccine. As regards this clone: The antigen is unknown.

This table comes from immunoSEQ multiplex PCR, and its TCRdb copy is limited to in-frame clones, with some not included. This sample has about 180,000 clones, with about 90% found just once. Trimming pared 5 bases from V and 4 bases from J, leaving 15 bases between. Germline CDR1 SEHNR, CDR2 FQNEAQ (reference sequence). The CDR3 loop spans 15 amino acids. Study-wide points: After the peak T cell response, and only then, were repertoires sampled. Females made up more of the donors, who were largely white British, and clonal diversity may have come out too low. Researchers report vaccine-associated CD4 TCRs spanning spike, with dominance at 160-218 and 743-854. Just six people given AZD1222 tested seropositive at baseline.

The sample in question was peripheral blood, obtained 28 days after the second dose of the MenACWY control vaccine. This chain uses TRBV7-9 with TRBJ1-5, with D perhaps TRBD1 (5 bases). The source of this sequence is an adult who received the MenACWY meningococcal vaccine as a control. CDR3 sequence (DNA): TGTGCCAGCAGCCCGTGGGTTGACAGTAATCAGCCCCAGCATTTT. Protein product: CASSPWVDSNQPQHF.